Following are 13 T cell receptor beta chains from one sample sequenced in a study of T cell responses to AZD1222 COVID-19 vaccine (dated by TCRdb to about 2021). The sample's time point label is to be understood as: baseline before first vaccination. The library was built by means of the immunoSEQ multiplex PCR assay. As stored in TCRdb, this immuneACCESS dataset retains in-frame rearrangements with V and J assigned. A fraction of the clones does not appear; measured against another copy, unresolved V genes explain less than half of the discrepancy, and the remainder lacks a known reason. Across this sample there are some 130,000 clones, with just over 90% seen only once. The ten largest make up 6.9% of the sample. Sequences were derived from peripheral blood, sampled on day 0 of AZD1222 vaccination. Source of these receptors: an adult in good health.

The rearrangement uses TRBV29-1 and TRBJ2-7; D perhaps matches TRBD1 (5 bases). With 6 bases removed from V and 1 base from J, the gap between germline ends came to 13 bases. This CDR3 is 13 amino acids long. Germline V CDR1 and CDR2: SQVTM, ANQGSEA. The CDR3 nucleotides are TGCAGCGTGGAGCGAGACAGTTCCTACGAGCAGTACTTC. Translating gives CSVERDSSYEQYF.

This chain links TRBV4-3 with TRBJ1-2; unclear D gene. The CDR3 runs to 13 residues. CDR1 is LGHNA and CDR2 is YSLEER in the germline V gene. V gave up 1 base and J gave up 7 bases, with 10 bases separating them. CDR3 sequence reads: CASSQGSGSGYTF. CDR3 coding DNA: TGCGCCAGCAGCCAAGGGTCCGGAAGTGGCTACACCTTC.

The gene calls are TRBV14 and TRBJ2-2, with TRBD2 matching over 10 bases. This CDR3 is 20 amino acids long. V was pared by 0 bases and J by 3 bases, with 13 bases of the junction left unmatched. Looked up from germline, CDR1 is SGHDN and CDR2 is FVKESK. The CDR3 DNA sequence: TGTGCCAGCAGCCAAGATTCGGGGCGAACTAGCGGGGCTTACACCGGGGAGCTGTTTTTT. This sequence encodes CASSQDSGRTSGAYTGELFF.

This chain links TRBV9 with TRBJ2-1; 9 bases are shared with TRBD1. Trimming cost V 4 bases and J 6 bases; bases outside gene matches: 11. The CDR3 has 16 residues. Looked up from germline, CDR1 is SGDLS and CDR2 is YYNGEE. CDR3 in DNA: TGTGCCAGCAGCTCTTCGGGACAGGGCCTCATCAATGAGCAGTTCTTC. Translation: CASSSSGQGLINEQFF.

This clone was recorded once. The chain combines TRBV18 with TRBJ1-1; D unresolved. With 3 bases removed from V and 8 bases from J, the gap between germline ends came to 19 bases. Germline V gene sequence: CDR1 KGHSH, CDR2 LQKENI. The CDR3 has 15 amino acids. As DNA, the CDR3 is TGTGCCAGCTCACCGGAAGTCCGTCTATCCGACGAAGCTTTCTTT. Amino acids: CASSPEVRLSDEAFF.

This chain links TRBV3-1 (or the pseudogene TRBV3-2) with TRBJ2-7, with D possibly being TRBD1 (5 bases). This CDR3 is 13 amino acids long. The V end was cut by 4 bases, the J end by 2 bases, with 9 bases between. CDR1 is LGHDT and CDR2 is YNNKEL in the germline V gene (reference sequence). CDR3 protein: CASSPRDTYEQYF. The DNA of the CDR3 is TGTGCCAGCAGCCCCAGGGATACCTACGAGCAGTACTTC.

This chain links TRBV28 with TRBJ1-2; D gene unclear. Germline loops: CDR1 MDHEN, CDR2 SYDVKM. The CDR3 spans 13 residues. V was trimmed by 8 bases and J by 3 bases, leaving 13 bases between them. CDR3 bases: TGTGCCAGCTGGACGGACGGGTACTATGGCTACACCTTC. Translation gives CASWTDGYYGYTF.

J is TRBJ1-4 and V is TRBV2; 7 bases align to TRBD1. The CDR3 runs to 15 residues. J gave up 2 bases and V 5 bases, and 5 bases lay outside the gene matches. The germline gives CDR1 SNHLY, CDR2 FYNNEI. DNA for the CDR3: TGTGCCAGCAGTAAACAGGGGTCTACTAATGAAAAACTGTTTTTT. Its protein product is CASSKQGSTNEKLFF.

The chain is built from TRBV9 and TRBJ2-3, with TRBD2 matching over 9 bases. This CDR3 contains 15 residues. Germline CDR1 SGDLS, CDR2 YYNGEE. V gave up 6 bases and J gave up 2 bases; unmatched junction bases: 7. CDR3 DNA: TGTGCCAGCACCGGAAGCGGGGGGAACACAGATACGCAGTATTTT. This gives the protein CASTGSGGNTDTQYF.

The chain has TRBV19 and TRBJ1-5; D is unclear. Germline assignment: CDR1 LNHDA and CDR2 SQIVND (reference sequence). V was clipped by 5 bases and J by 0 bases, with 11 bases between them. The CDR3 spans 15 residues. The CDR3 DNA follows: TGTGCCAGTAGTCCCTGGACGGATAGCAATCAGCCCCAGCATTTT. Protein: CASSPWTDSNQPQHF.

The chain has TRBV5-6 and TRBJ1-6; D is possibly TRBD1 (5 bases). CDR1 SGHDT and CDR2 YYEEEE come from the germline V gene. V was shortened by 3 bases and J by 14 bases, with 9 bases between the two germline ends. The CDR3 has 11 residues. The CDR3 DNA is TGTGCCAGCAGCTCCGGGACGGCCCTCCACTTT. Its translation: CASSSGTALHF.

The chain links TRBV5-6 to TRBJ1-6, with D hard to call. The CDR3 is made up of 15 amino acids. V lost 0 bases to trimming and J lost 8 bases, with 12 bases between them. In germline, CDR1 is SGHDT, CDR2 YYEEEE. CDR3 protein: CASSLGPPADSPLHF. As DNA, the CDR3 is TGTGCCAGCAGCTTGGGCCCCCCTGCCGATTCACCCCTCCACTTT.

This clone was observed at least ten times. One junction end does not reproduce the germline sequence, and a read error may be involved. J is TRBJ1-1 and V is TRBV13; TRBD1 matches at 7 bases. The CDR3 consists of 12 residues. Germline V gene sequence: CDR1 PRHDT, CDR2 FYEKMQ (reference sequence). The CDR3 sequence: CASRLGGLEAFF. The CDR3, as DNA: TGTGCCAGCAGATTAGGGGGCCTTGAAGCTTTCTTT. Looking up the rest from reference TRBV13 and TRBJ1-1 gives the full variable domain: AAGVIQSPRHLIKEKRETATLKCYPIPRHDTVYWYQQGPGQDPQFLISFYEKMQSDKGSIPDRFSAQQFSDYHSELNMSSLELGDSALYFCASRLGGLEAFFGQGTRLTVV.